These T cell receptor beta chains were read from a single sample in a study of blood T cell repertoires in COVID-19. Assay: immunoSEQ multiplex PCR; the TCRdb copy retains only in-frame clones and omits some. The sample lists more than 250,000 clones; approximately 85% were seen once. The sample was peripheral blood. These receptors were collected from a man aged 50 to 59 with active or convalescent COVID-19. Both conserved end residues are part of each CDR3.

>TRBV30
CAFTPGQGLSQPQHF
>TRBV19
CASSIDQGTDNEQFF
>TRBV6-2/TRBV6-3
CASSFNLLAGSYEQYF
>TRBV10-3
CAIEAGGAPSYEQYF
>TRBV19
CASSDSDYEQYF
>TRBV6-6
CASSSAGPLEQYF
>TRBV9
CASSATGDWYNEQFF
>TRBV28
CASSTGTTTGEQYF
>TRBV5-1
CASSLDRQAGNTIYF
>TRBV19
CASSDRTGKIAGELFF
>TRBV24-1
CATSDGSEDYGYTF
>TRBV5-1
CASSPAGTSLVAETQYF
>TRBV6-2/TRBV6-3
CASSPLEADTQYF
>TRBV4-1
CASSPRDTHNSPLHF
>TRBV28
CASSSRTPSAWRAYNEQFF
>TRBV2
CASGLYGELFF
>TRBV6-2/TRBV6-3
CASSYSSSGVTEAFF
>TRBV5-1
CASAPGLAGIEQYF
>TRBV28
CASSVTGLHGYTF
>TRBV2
CASNGRATGANVLTF
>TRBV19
CASKAELRLSEQYF
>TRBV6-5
CASSKTGVYGYTF
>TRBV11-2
CASSPLRGRGTDTQYF
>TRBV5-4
CASTLTGTYQEQYF
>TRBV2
CASTWDREGSPLHF
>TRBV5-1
CASREVGLGYNEQFF
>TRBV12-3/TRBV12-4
CASSSQRRDRTFF
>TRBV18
CASSPPGQGASSPLHF
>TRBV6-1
CASSELGDRGQEKLFF
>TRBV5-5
CASSLGDRGYGYTF